The clone carrying this T cell receptor beta chain came up many times. What it binds is unknown. This entry is derived from a study of T-cell memory formation after mild COVID-19. TCRdb re-derived calls from the 5' RACE reads in MiXCR, one entry per CDR3 protein. The sample carries roughly 600,000 distinct CDR3 sequences, approximately 18% recorded once. Study observations and caveats: Shrinking CD4+ clones resided mostly in CM and EM, and CD8+ ones in EMRA.

CDR3 length equals 15 residues. Germline V CDR1 and CDR2: SGDLS, YYNGEE. Trimming removed 1 base from V and 5 bases from J, with 12 bases in between. The rearrangement uses TRBV9 and TRBJ2-2; a possible D gene is TRBD2 (5 bases). Sequenced sample: PBMCs or a T cell subset sorted from them (not recorded which). The sequence was collected from an adult woman who had mild COVID-19 (a few samples of this study predate the infection). Cell type and time point are not known. The CDR3 here is CASSVSISGTGELFF. DNA of the CDR3: TGTGCCAGCAGCGTATCCATATCGGGGACCGGGGAGCTGTTTTTT.